This entry lists 25 T cell receptor beta chains sequenced from one sample in a study of early T cells in non-severe SARS-CoV-2 infection. MiXCR, run by TCRdb on the 5' RACE reads, gives a single entry per CDR3 protein. This table has around 80,000 distinct CDR3 sequences, around 11% appearing once. Specimen: whole blood, collected at baseline. All receptors come from an adult who was a healthcare worker with PCR-confirmed SARS-CoV-2 infection or an uninfected control (not recorded which).

V usage is TRBV20-1 and J usage is TRBJ2-5; either TRBD1 or TRBD2 may supply D (5 bases each). V lost 1 base and J lost 3, with 6 bases in between. Germline assignment: CDR1 DFQATT and CDR2 SNEGSKA (reference sequence). The CDR3 contains 12 residues. The CDR3 DNA reads TGCAGTGCTAGAGGGGACGAAGAGACCCAGTACTTC. It encodes CSARGDEETQYF.

The chain joins TRBV29-1 to TRBJ2-5; 7 nucleotides align to TRBD1. V shed 8 bases and J 5 bases; nucleotides not matched to a gene: 11. Germline V CDR1 and CDR2: SQVTM, ANQGSEA. CDR3 length: 13 residues. Here the CDR3 DNA reads TGCAGCATAACAGGGGTCCCGGGGGAGACCCAGTACTTC. Encoded protein: CSITGVPGETQYF.

Ten or more counts support this clonotype. The rearrangement joins TRBV3-1 to TRBJ1-1; 7 bases map to TRBD1. CDR3 size: 14 residues. The germline gives CDR1 LGHDT, CDR2 YNNKEL (reference sequence). Unmatched junction bases numbered 5, after V lost 2 bases and J lost 5 bases. CDR3 in DNA: TGTGCCAGCAGCCAACGCGACAGGGAAACTGAAGCTTTCTTT. Translating it yields CASSQRDRETEAFF.

This clonotype was detected a few times. The chain couples TRBV5-4 to TRBJ2-7; D ambiguous. Germline V gene sequence: CDR1 SGHNT, CDR2 YYREEE (reference sequence). The V and J ends lost 4 bases and 4 bases respectively, with 12 bases between them. The CDR3 length is 13 residues. The CDR3 loop is CASSPATHYEQYF. The CDR3 nucleotides read TGTGCCAGCAGCCCCGCGACCCATTACGAGCAGTACTTC.

This clonotype was seen a handful of times. DNA for the CDR3: TGTGCCAGTAGACATCAGTACACCGGGGAGCTGTTTTTT. This translates into CASRHQYTGELFF. This sequence joins TRBV19 and TRBJ2-2; D gene ambiguous. The CDR3 is 13 amino acids. CDR1 is LNHDA and CDR2 is SQIVND in the germline V gene (reference sequence). The V end lost 6 bases, the J end lost 3 bases, and 8 bases lay between the germline ends.

V and J are TRBV6-2 or TRBV6-3 and TRBJ1-1, with TRBD1 matching 7 bases. The V segment lost 5 bases and the J segment 3 bases; nucleotides outside the gene matches: 3. This CDR3 is 13 amino acids long. Germline V CDR1 and CDR2: MNHEY, SVGEGT. In DNA, the CDR3 is TGTGCCAGCAGTGACAGGGTTTACACTGAAGCTTTCTTT. Translated: CASSDRVYTEAFF.

This clonotype has a handful of counts. The gene calls are TRBV6-2 or TRBV6-3 and TRBJ2-1; 13 nucleotides agree with TRBD2. Trimming at V came to 8 bases and at J to 9 bases, leaving 10 bases not matched to a gene. Germline V gene data show CDR1 as MNHEY and CDR2 as SVGEGT. CDR3 length: 15 residues. The CDR3 sequence is CASLGGLAGIGEQFF. The CDR3 coding sequence is TGTGCCAGCTTGGGGGGACTAGCGGGAATAGGTGAGCAGTTCTTC.

The chain employs TRBV9 and TRBJ2-5; D is perhaps TRBD2 (5 bases). The germline CDR1 and CDR2 sequences are SGDLS and YYNGEE. Trimming took 3 bases from V and 5 from J, leaving 23 bases between them. This CDR3 has 17 amino acids. The CDR3 region is CASSAHRKMTGVETQYF. The CDR3 bases are TGTGCCAGCAGCGCACACCGTAAAATGACCGGGGTGGAGACCCAGTACTTC.

The genes are TRBV6-6 and TRBJ1-1, with 11 bases fitting TRBD1. The CDR3 spans 16 residues. The V and J ends lost 5 bases and 4 bases, in that order; junction bases with no gene match: 9. The germline gives CDR1 MNHNY, CDR2 SVGAGI (reference sequence). The CDR3 spells CASSQGQGARGTEAFF. CDR3 nucleotide sequence: TGTGCCAGCAGTCAAGGACAGGGGGCGCGAGGCACTGAAGCTTTCTTT.

The rearrangement links TRBV2 to TRBJ1-6, with a possible D match to TRBD1 (5 bases). Trimming removed 2 bases from V and 7 bases from J, with 9 bases in between. This CDR3 is 14 amino acids long. Germline-derived CDR1 and CDR2 are SNHLY and FYNNEI. CDR3 in amino acids: CASSEWGGNSPLHF. The CDR3 coding sequence is TGTGCCAGCAGTGAATGGGGGGGAAATTCACCCCTCCACTTT.

V usage is TRBV6-6 and J usage is TRBJ2-3, with 10 bases that match TRBD2. The junction had 11 bases not matched to a gene; V was cut back by 7 bases and J by 4 bases. Germline V gene sequence: CDR1 MNHNY, CDR2 SVGAGI (reference sequence). This CDR3 contains 16 residues. CDR3 in amino acids: CASTLTRLAGSDTQYF. The CDR3 coding sequence is TGTGCCAGCACCCTAACGCGACTAGCGGGTTCAGATACGCAGTATTTT.

In this sample, this clonotype turned up a few times. The J gene is TRBJ2-3, the V gene TRBV20-1, with 9 bases identical to TRBD2. CDR3 length: 16 residues. V was clipped by 5 bases and J by 4 bases; unmatched bases: 13. Per germline, CDR1 DFQATT and CDR2 SNEGSKA (reference sequence). CDR3 in amino acids: CSAPLRLGGGADTQYF. The CDR3 bases are TGCAGTGCTCCTCTTCGACTTGGCGGGGGGGCAGATACGCAGTATTTT.

This clonotype was detected a few times. This rearrangement joins TRBV11-2 to TRBJ2-5; D uncertain. This CDR3 is 14 amino acids long. CDR1 and CDR2 (germline): SGHAT, FQNNGV. Trimming left V 1 base short and J 5 bases short, with 11 bases between. Here the CDR3 reads CASSLGLRAETQYF. DNA of the CDR3: TGTGCCAGCAGCTTAGGTCTTCGAGCGGAGACCCAGTACTTC. Supplemented by reference TRBV11-2 and TRBJ2-5, the full variable domain reads EAGVAQSPRYKIIEKRQSVAFWCNPISGHATLYWYQQILGQGPKLLIQFQNNGVVDDSQLPKDRFSAERLKGVDSTLKIQPAKLEDSAVYLCASSLGLRAETQYFGPGTRLLVL.

This clonotype was seen a few times. This sequence joins TRBV3-1 and TRBJ1-1; D gene ambiguous. The length of the CDR3 is 13 residues. Trimming left V 1 base short and J 3 bases short, with 6 bases between. CDR1 is LGHDT, CDR2 YNNKEL, per germline (reference sequence). CDR3 in DNA: TGTGCCAGCAGCCAAGTGACGGACACTGAAGCTTTCTTT. Amino acids: CASSQVTDTEAFF.

This clonotype has only a few counts. The chain combines TRBV10-3 with TRBJ2-7, with no clear D. This CDR3 spans 12 amino acids. The germline V gene has CDR1 ENHRY and CDR2 SYGVKD. The V end lost 11 bases, the J end lost 2 bases, and 13 bases lay between the germline ends. For the CDR3, the DNA is TGTGCCGTCGGCAAGGGTGCCTACGAGCAGTACTTC. It codes for CAVGKGAYEQYF.

In its sample, this clonotype was seen many times. CDR3 in DNA: TGTGCCAGCAGCTTAAGAGCTAGCGGGCGGCTGGGGGAGACCCAGTACTTC. Translation gives CASSLRASGRLGETQYF. The chain combines TRBV7-2 with TRBJ2-5, with 8 bases identical to TRBD2. From germline, CDR1 is SGHTA and CDR2 FQGNSA. With 2 bases clipped from V and 5 bases from J, the junction kept 13 bases outside the gene matches. There are 17 residues in the CDR3.

This clonotype was seen at least ten times. The chain couples TRBV11-2 to TRBJ1-3; D gene ambiguous. V dropped 5 bases and J dropped 0 bases, with 8 bases sitting between them. The CDR3 sequence is 14 residues long. Germline V gene lookup returns CDR1 SGHAT and CDR2 FQNNGV. The CDR3 loop reads CASSPGSSGNTIYF. Here the CDR3 DNA reads TGTGCCAGCAGCCCGGGGAGCTCTGGAAACACCATATATTTT.

Note on this clonotype: The germline gene is not matched at one end of the junction; a read error may be the cause. The V and J genes are TRBV4-1 and TRBJ1-2; D call uncertain. The germline V gene has CDR1 MGHRA and CDR2 YSYEKL. CDR3 size: 15 residues. The CDR3 nucleotides read TGCGCCAGCAGCCCCCTTGTACGGGAGAACTATGGCTACTCCTTC. This sequence encodes CASSPLVRENYGYSF.

This clonotype has ten or more counts. The chain has TRBV6-2 or TRBV6-3 and TRBJ1-2; D gene uncertain. Trimming shortened V by 0 bases and J by 3 bases, and 5 bases separated the two germline ends. The germline gives CDR1 MNHEY, CDR2 SVGEGT. This CDR3 contains 13 residues. The CDR3 region is CASSYSSDYGYTF. The CDR3 DNA sequence: TGTGCCAGCAGTTACTCTTCTGACTATGGCTACACCTTC.

This clonotype has a count of ten or more. The rearrangement uses TRBV5-1 and TRBJ1-1; 7 positions match TRBD1. This CDR3 has 16 residues. From germline, CDR1 is SGHRS and CDR2 YFSETQ. The J segment lost 1 base and the V segment lost 2 bases, leaving 8 bases of the junction unmatched. DNA of the CDR3: TGCGCCAGCAGCTTTAGACAGGGAGGTGAGAACACTGAAGCTTTCTTT. Translation gives CASSFRQGGENTEAFF.

This clonotype has a handful of counts. The junction and the germline gene differ at one end; a read error may be behind it. The chain has TRBV19 and TRBJ2-3, with 8 bases matching TRBD2. The CDR3 totals 17 residues. Per the germline V gene, CDR1 is LNHDA and CDR2 is SQIVND (reference sequence). CDR3 loop: CASGIDGPTGGAYTQYF. The CDR3 DNA sequence: TGTGCCAGTGGTATAGATGGCCCTACCGGGGGGGCTTATACGCAGTATTTT. The complete variable domain, with remaining parts taken from reference TRBV19 and TRBJ2-3, reads DGGITQSPKYLFRKEGQNVTLSCEQNLNHDAMYWYRQDPGQGLRLIYYSQIVNDFQKGDIAEGYSVSREKKESFPLTVTSAQKNPTAFYLCASGIDGPTGGAYTQYFGPGTRLTVL.

This clonotype was seen many times. The chain carries TRBV5-4 and TRBJ2-3; weak D call: TRBD1 (6 bases). With 2 bases removed from V and 2 bases from J, the gap between germline ends came to 12 bases. CDR3 length: 15 residues. Germline CDR1 is SGHNT and CDR2 is YYREEE (reference sequence). This CDR3 reads CASSFIYRDTDTQYF. DNA of the CDR3: TGTGCCAGCAGCTTTATTTACAGGGACACAGATACGCAGTATTTT.

In its sample, this clonotype was seen a few times. The rearrangement links TRBV7-9 to TRBJ2-7; D remains ambiguous. The CDR3 covers 14 residues. The V and J ends lost 3 bases and 0 bases respectively, with 9 bases between them. Germline CDR1 and CDR2: SEHNR and FQNEAQ (reference sequence). The CDR3 region has the DNA TGTGCCAGCAGCTTGAATTACCCCTCCTACGAGCAGTACTTC. Protein sequence: CASSLNYPSYEQYF.

In its sample, this clonotype was seen many times. The chain joins TRBV7-2 to TRBJ2-1, with 10 bases fitting TRBD2. Per the germline V gene, CDR1 is SGHTA and CDR2 is FQGNSA. The junction had 5 bases not matched to a gene; V was cut back by 4 bases and J by 2 bases. This CDR3 is built from 16 residues. The DNA for the CDR3 is TGTGCCAGCAGCTCCAGCGGGGGGGCCCCCTACAATGAGCAGTTCTTC. This codes for CASSSSGGAPYNEQFF.

This sequence joins TRBV6-6 and TRBJ1-6; weak D call: TRBD1 (6 bases). Germline values: CDR1 MNHNY, CDR2 SVGAGI (reference sequence). The CDR3 contains 15 residues. Trimming removed 6 bases at V and 7 bases at J, with 16 bases between. CDR3 nucleotide sequence: TGTGCCAGCAGGCGGACAGAGGGTGGAAATTCACCCCTCCACTTT. It yields the protein CASRRTEGGNSPLHF.